The 8 T cell receptor beta chains below all came from one sample that was sequenced in a study of T cell responses to AZD1222 COVID-19 vaccine. Clones were read by immunoSEQ multiplex PCR, and TCRdb kept only the in-frame ones, dropping some. The table lists more than 95,000 clones, about 87% of them singletons, with around 5.6% in the top ten. The starting material was peripheral blood, obtained on day 0 of AZD1222 vaccination. The receptor source for this set is an adult in good health.

V and J are TRBV19 and TRBJ1-1; D is unresolved. This CDR3 comprises 12 residues. V was shortened by 1 base and J by 7 bases, with 7 bases between the two germline ends. The germline V gene encodes CDR1 LNHDA and CDR2 SQIVND (reference sequence). The CDR3 region has the DNA TGTGCCAGTAGTATAGTGTGGGGTGAAGCTTTCTTT. This translates into CASSIVWGEAFF.

The genes are TRBV11-1 and TRBJ1-2; a weak D match, TRBD1 (6 bases). V was trimmed by 6 bases and J by 4 bases, leaving 18 bases between them. CDR3 length equals 15 residues. CDR1 is SGHAT, CDR2 FQDESV, per germline (reference sequence). Here the CDR3 DNA reads TGTGCCAGCAGTCCATTCCGGACAGAAGTCTATGGCTACACCTTC. It specifies CASSPFRTEVYGYTF.

This clone is a singleton in its sample. The J gene is TRBJ2-7, the V gene TRBV2; 8 positions match TRBD2. V lost 6 bases to trimming and J lost 6 bases; unmatched junction nucleotides: 7. The CDR3 consists of 13 residues. Germline CDR1 and CDR2: SNHLY and FYNNEI. The DNA of the CDR3 is TGTGCCAGCAGGCGGGTAGCGGGACCCGAGCAGTACTTC. Residues: CASRRVAGPEQYF.

This chain links TRBV19 with TRBJ2-1, with 10 positions matching TRBD2. Germline V gene lookup returns CDR1 LNHDA and CDR2 SQIVND (reference sequence). The CDR3 is made up of 15 amino acids. Unmatched junction bases numbered 4, after V lost 0 bases and J lost 8 bases. The CDR3 coding sequence is TGTGCCAGTAGTATAGAACTAGCGGGGCCATATGAGCAGTTCTTC. The encoded protein is CASSIELAGPYEQFF.

This clone has only one observation. This sequence joins TRBV7-2 and TRBJ1-5, with unresolved D. The germline V and J ends were trimmed by 1 base and 1 base, with 5 bases remaining between them. CDR1 and CDR2 from the germline V gene are SGHTA and FQGNSA. The length of the CDR3 is 14 residues. DNA for the CDR3: TGTGCCAGCAGCTTAGGTAGGAGCAATCAGCCCCAGCATTTT. This encodes CASSLGRSNQPQHF.

The chain recombines TRBV11-2 with TRBJ2-1; TRBD1 matches 7 bases. V lost 3 bases to trimming and J lost 7 bases; unmatched junction nucleotides: 6. The germline gives CDR1 SGHAT, CDR2 FQNNGV. The CDR3 consists of 14 residues. The CDR3: CASSFRQGRNEQFF. In nucleotides, the CDR3 is TGTGCCAGCAGCTTCCGACAGGGTAGGAATGAGCAGTTCTTC.

The V and J genes are TRBV27 and TRBJ2-3; 7 bases are a match to TRBD1. The germline gives CDR1 MNHEY, CDR2 SMNVEV (reference sequence). V lost 8 bases to trimming and J lost 2 bases; unmatched junction nucleotides: 10. The length of the CDR3 is 15 residues. The chain's CDR3 is CASRAGDSLTDTQYF. The CDR3 DNA reads TGTGCCAGCCGGGCCGGGGACAGCCTCACAGATACGCAGTATTTT.

CDR3 region: CASRETVLSGNTIYF. CDR3 bases: TGTGCCAGCAGGGAAACAGTTCTCTCTGGAAACACCATATATTTT. The chain couples TRBV11-2 to TRBJ1-3; D not resolved. Trimming removed 6 bases from V and 0 bases from J, with 12 bases in between. This CDR3 contains 15 residues. CDR1 is SGHAT and CDR2 is FQNNGV in the germline V gene.